What follows are 22 T cell receptor beta chains derived from one specimen sequenced in a study of cytomegalovirus exposure and HLA in healthy donors (dated by TCRdb to about 2017). Libraries were built with the immunoSEQ multiplex PCR assay. The multiplex PCR relied on a mix of 60 forward primers for TCR Vbeta segments and 13 reverse primers for TCR Jbeta segments. TCRdb re-hosts the immuneACCESS table, in-frame sequences only. Its copies lack some clones; in the studies checked, an unresolved V gene accounts for under half of them, and the cause for the rest is not known. The sample includes approximately 120,000 clones, with 65% to 80% observed a single time. 13% of the sample lies in the top ten. Specimen: PBMCs. All receptors come from a woman aged 55-70 years in good health and CMV-seropositive.

The V gene is TRBV15, the J gene TRBJ2-3; the match to TRBD2 covers 8 bases. Germline V gene sequence: CDR1 LNHNV, CDR2 YYDKDF (reference sequence). This CDR3 is built from 13 residues. The ends lost 5 bases at V and 4 bases at J; junction bases unmatched: 2. This CDR3 reads CATSVTSADTQYF. The CDR3 nucleotides are TGTGCCACCAGCGTGACTAGCGCAGATACGCAGTATTTT. The whole variable domain, filled in from reference TRBV15 and TRBJ2-3, reads DAMVIQNPRYQVTQFGKPVTLSCSQTLNHNVMYWYQQKSSQAPKLLFHYYDKDFNNEADTPDNFQSRRPNTSFCFLDIRSPGLGDTAMYLCATSVTSADTQYFGPGTRLTVL.

V is TRBV27 and J is TRBJ2-7; D not resolved. This CDR3 has 15 residues. V was cut by 5 bases and J by 5 bases, with 19 bases left in between. Germline-derived CDR1 and CDR2 are MNHEY and SMNVEV (reference sequence). This chain's CDR3 is CASSPSAMVFNEQYF. CDR3 sequence (DNA): TGTGCCAGCAGTCCCTCCGCGATGGTTTTCAACGAGCAGTACTTC.

Written as DNA, the CDR3 is TGTGCCATCAGTGAGTTGGCGGTAGCCTATGGCTACACCTTC. Amino acids: CAISELAVAYGYTF. The rearrangement links TRBV10-3 to TRBJ1-2; no reliable D call. The CDR3 length is 14 residues. The germline V and J ends were trimmed by 1 base and 4 bases, with 10 bases remaining between them. Germline V CDR1 and CDR2: ENHRY, SYGVKD.

V is TRBV11-3 and J is TRBJ2-5; D is unclear. CDR3 length: 14 amino acids. The germline V gene encodes CDR1 SGHNT and CDR2 YENEEA. The V gene lost 1 base and the J gene lost 0 bases, with 6 bases spanning the gap. CDR3 protein: CASSLGPYQETQYF. The DNA for the CDR3 is TGTGCCAGCAGCTTAGGGCCCTACCAAGAGACCCAGTACTTC.

The table lists this clone with a count of one. The chain has TRBV30 and TRBJ2-1; 7 nucleotides match TRBD2. Germline V gene lookup returns CDR1 GTSNPN and CDR2 SVGIG (reference sequence). This CDR3 is built from 15 residues. J was trimmed by 4 bases and V by 0 bases; bases with no gene match: 6. CDR3 residues: CAWSVPGGGYNEQFF. The CDR3 DNA follows: TGTGCCTGGAGTGTACCTGGCGGGGGTTACAATGAGCAGTTCTTC.

Only one count was recorded for this clone. The V gene is TRBV2, the J gene TRBJ2-1; 11 bases fit TRBD2. With 8 bases clipped from V and 4 bases from J, the junction kept 4 bases outside the gene matches. Germline V gene data show CDR1 as SNHLY and CDR2 as FYNNEI. The CDR3 is 14 amino acids. CDR3 nucleotides: TGTGCCAGCCTTATAGCGGGGGGGTACAATGAGCAGTTCTTC. Its translation is CASLIAGGYNEQFF.

This clone was seen only a few times. CDR3 coding DNA: TGTGCCAGCAGCCCGGGGACTGGCGACCAGGGTGATACGCAGTATTTT. This gives the protein CASSPGTGDQGDTQYF. The rearrangement links TRBV4-2 to TRBJ2-3; D might be TRBD2 (6 bases). The CDR3 spans 16 residues. Germline CDR1 LGHNA, CDR2 YNFKEQ. V gave up 4 bases and J gave up 6 bases, with 20 bases separating them.

The CDR3 is CASSSGTSLFF. The CDR3 region has the DNA TGTGCCAGCAGCTCCGGGACTAGCCTGTTCTTC. The chain couples TRBV11-3 to TRBJ2-1, with 9 bases fitting TRBD2. Germline V gene sequence: CDR1 SGHNT, CDR2 YENEEA. V shed 4 bases, J shed 15 bases, and the junction held 4 bases outside the gene matches. This CDR3 is built from 11 residues.

The chain employs TRBV4-3 and TRBJ2-2; 8 bases map to TRBD1. Germline V gives CDR1 LGHNA, CDR2 YSLEER. This CDR3 has 15 amino acids. The J segment lost 7 bases and the V segment lost 1 base, leaving 5 bases of the junction unmatched. The CDR3 DNA follows: TGCGCCAGCAGCCAAGCACAGGGGGTTAACGGGGAGCTGTTTTTT. Translating it yields CASSQAQGVNGELFF.

Only a few counts were recorded for this clone. The genes are TRBV6-5 and TRBJ2-5; 10 bases align to TRBD1. V trimming: 5 bases; J trimming: 4 bases; junction bases outside the gene matches: 7. CDR3 size: 15 residues. The germline V gene encodes CDR1 MNHEY and CDR2 SVGAGI. CDR3 protein: CASSAGTGVTETQYF. In DNA form, the CDR3 reads TGTGCCAGCAGTGCCGGGACAGGGGTAACAGAGACCCAGTACTTC.

This clone was picked up one time. The V and J genes are TRBV10-3 and TRBJ1-6, with TRBD1 as a possible D gene (6 bases). This CDR3 has 14 residues. V was shortened by 2 bases and J by 6 bases, with 8 bases between the two germline ends. From germline, CDR1 is ENHRY and CDR2 SYGVKD. The CDR3 region is CAISETGPNSPLHF. DNA of the CDR3: TGTGCCATCAGTGAGACAGGGCCTAATTCACCCCTCCACTTT.

A single count supports this clone. The chain recombines TRBV19 with TRBJ2-7; TRBD1 matches 7 bases. This CDR3 spans 14 amino acids. V was clipped by 5 bases and J by 2 bases; unmatched bases: 6. CDR1 is LNHDA and CDR2 is SQIVND in the germline V gene (reference sequence). CDR3 in DNA: TGTGCCAGTAGTCTGAGACAGGGAGCCTACGAGCAGTACTTC. It specifies CASSLRQGAYEQYF.

The chain is built from TRBV18 and TRBJ1-6; 9 bases fit TRBD1. This CDR3 spans 15 amino acids. The J segment lost 9 bases and the V segment lost 5 bases, leaving 8 bases of the junction unmatched. Germline CDR1 reads KGHSH; CDR2 reads LQKENI. CDR3 bases: TGTGCCAGCTCAGAACAGGGGGCGTTAAGTTCACCCCTCCACTTT. Protein product: CASSEQGALSSPLHF. Full variable domain (remainder filled in from reference TRBV18 and TRBJ1-6): NAGVMQNPRHLVRRRGQEARLRCSPMKGHSHVYWYRQLPEEGLKFMVYLQKENIIDESGMPKERFSAEFPKEGPSILRIQQVVRGDSAAYFCASSEQGALSSPLHFGNGTRLTVT.

A single count supports this clone. This rearrangement joins TRBV11-1 to TRBJ2-1, with 12 bases lining up with TRBD2. V was clipped by 1 base and J by 0 bases; unmatched bases: 7. The V gene's germline CDR1 is SGHAT and CDR2 FQDESV (reference sequence). The CDR3 has 19 amino acids. CDR3 amino acids: CASSLGYRTSGTSYNEQFF. The CDR3 coding sequence is TGTGCCAGCAGCTTAGGATACAGGACTAGCGGGACCTCCTACAATGAGCAGTTCTTC.

The V gene is TRBV5-1, the J gene TRBJ2-7, with 9 bases fitting TRBD2. CDR1 SGHRS and CDR2 YFSETQ come from the germline V gene. The V gene end was trimmed by 1 base and the J gene end by 4 bases; junction bases not matched to a gene: 3. CDR3 length: 14 amino acids. DNA for the CDR3: TGCGCCAGCAGCTTGTCGCTAGCGGGATACGAGCAGTACTTC. This encodes CASSLSLAGYEQYF.

This clone was seen a few times. The V and J genes are TRBV19 and TRBJ1-2; D might be TRBD1 (5 bases). CDR3 length: 13 amino acids. Germline V gene lookup returns CDR1 LNHDA and CDR2 SQIVND (reference sequence). The V and J ends lost 7 bases and 8 bases respectively, with 17 bases between them. The CDR3 here is CASTSDRWGGYTF. The CDR3 DNA is TGTGCCAGTACCTCGGACCGATGGGGCGGCTACACCTTC.

This clone was seen once. The genes are TRBV4-3 and TRBJ1-1, with D possibly being TRBD1 (6 bases). Germline V gene lookup returns CDR1 LGHNA and CDR2 YSLEER. CDR3 length equals 14 residues. V lost 0 bases, J lost 4 bases, and 9 bases lay in between. CDR3 sequence reads: CASSQDRGGTEAFF. The CDR3 DNA sequence: TGCGCCAGCAGCCAAGATAGGGGGGGCACTGAAGCTTTCTTT.

The chain links TRBV7-6 to TRBJ2-5; the D gene is possibly TRBD1 (6 bases). The CDR3 totals 17 residues. In germline, CDR1 is SGHVS, CDR2 FNYEAQ. V lost 2 bases and J 0 bases, leaving 16 bases between the germline ends. DNA of the CDR3: TGTGCCAGCAGCTTAAGGGGGACAACGAGTAACCAAGAGACCCAGTACTTC. It translates to CASSLRGTTSNQETQYF. The full variable domain, rest sourced from reference TRBV7-6 and TRBJ2-5, is GAGVSQSPRYKVTKRGQDVALRCDPISGHVSLYWYRQALGQGPEFLTYFNYEAQQDKSGLPNDRFSAERPEGSISTLTIQRTEQRDSAMYRCASSLRGTTSNQETQYFGPGTRLLVL.

Concerning this clone: Different DNA sequences within this sample yield the same CDR3. The chain combines TRBV15 with TRBJ2-7; D possibly corresponds to TRBD1 (5 bases). Trimming shortened V by 0 bases and J by 2 bases, and 11 bases separated the two germline ends. This CDR3 region has 15 residues. Germline loops: CDR1 LNHNV, CDR2 YYDKDF (reference sequence). The CDR3 here is CATSRDSAGPYEQYF. The CDR3 DNA reads as TGTGCCACCAGCAGAGATTCGGCAGGGCCCTACGAGCAGTACTTC.

In regard to this clone: The germline gene is not matched at one end of the junction; a read error may be the cause. The same CDR3 is also encoded by other DNA sequences in this sample. V usage is TRBV7-8 and J usage is TRBJ1-5, with D possibly matching TRBD1 (6 bases). Germline loops: CDR1 SGHVS, CDR2 FQNEAQ. The CDR3 runs to 14 residues. The chain's CDR3 is CASSLRTVDQPQHF. The CDR3 nucleotides read TGTGCTAGCAGCTTAAGGACAGTCGATCAGCCCCAGCATTTT. Drawing the rest from reference TRBV7-8 and TRBJ1-5, the complete variable domain is GAGVSQSPRYKVAKRGQDVALRCDPISGHVSLFWYQQALGQGPEFLTYFQNEAQLDKSGLPSDRFFAERPEGSVSTLKIQRTQQEDSAVYLCASSLRTVDQPQHFGDGTRLSIL.

The table lists this clone with a few counts. This sequence joins TRBV7-2 and TRBJ2-7, with D uncertain. Germline V gene sequence: CDR1 SGHTA, CDR2 FQGNSA. Trimming removed 2 bases from V and 7 bases from J, with 12 bases in between. The CDR3 is made up of 13 amino acids. Here the CDR3 reads CASSLSTAWEQYF. Written as DNA, the CDR3 is TGTGCCAGCAGCTTAAGTACAGCCTGGGAGCAGTACTTC.

The chain recombines TRBV18 with TRBJ2-3; D may be TRBD2 (6 bases). This CDR3 region has 15 residues. In germline, CDR1 is KGHSH, CDR2 LQKENI. V was pared by 2 bases and J by 4 bases, with 13 bases between. The chain's CDR3 is CASSPTGLSSDTQYF. CDR3 DNA: TGTGCCAGCTCACCAACGGGACTGTCTTCAGATACGCAGTATTTT. The whole variable domain, filled in from reference TRBV18 and TRBJ2-3, reads NAGVMQNPRHLVRRRGQEARLRCSPMKGHSHVYWYRQLPEEGLKFMVYLQKENIIDESGMPKERFSAEFPKEGPSILRIQQVVRGDSAAYFCASSPTGLSSDTQYFGPGTRLTVL.